The T cell receptor (beta chain) described here comes from a study of shared clonotypes between healthy human individuals. Study context: The plates for each donor numbered three CD4 naive, three CD4 memory, two CD8 naive and one CD8 memory.

This CDR3 has 12 residues. Germline CDR1 reads SGHTA; CDR2 reads FQGTGA. The V end lost 5 bases, the J end lost 5 bases, and 10 bases lay between the germline ends. On sorted subsets, replicate PCRs used roughly 190 ng DNA, or about 30,000 T cell genomes. Here immunoSEQ multiplex PCR was the method, and the copy in TCRdb shows in-frame clones only, minus some. The table includes about 2.5 million clones, 80% to 95% detected once. Sequenced sample: naive CD4+ T cells from PBMCs. This sample's subset: CD45RA+ positively selected. The sequence was obtained from a young man in good health. Some clones in this sample may be carry-over from other donors' samples. The rearrangement links TRBV7-3 to TRBJ2-7, with a weak D call TRBD1 (6 bases). CDR3 in amino acids: CASSVQGHEQYF. The CDR3, as DNA: TGTGCCAGCAGCGTACAGGGACACGAGCAGTACTTC.